A single sample gave rise to the 27 T cell receptor beta chains below, sequenced in a study of OX40 agonist ivuxolimab in advanced cancers. TCRdb's copy holds only in-frame clones and misses some; the assay was immunoSEQ multiplex PCR. The repertoire holds 15,000 to 20,000 clones, with around four fifths as singletons. The sample here was CD4+ or CD8+ T cells sorted from blood, taken in a trial of the OX40 agonist ivuxolimab. The receptors originated from an adult with an advanced solid tumor such as melanoma, head and neck, liver or kidney cancer.

This rearrangement joins TRBV5-1 to TRBJ2-1; D unclear. Germline V gene data show CDR1 as SGHRS and CDR2 as YFSETQ. The CDR3 covers 15 residues. Deletions cut 1 base from V and 5 bases from J, with 13 bases between. The CDR3 loop reads CASSLLGANHNEQFF. The CDR3, as DNA: TGCGCCAGCAGCTTGCTGGGTGCTAACCACAATGAGCAGTTCTTC.

The V call is TRBV5-1, the J call TRBJ2-6; weak D call: TRBD1 (5 bases). The CDR3 is 15 amino acids. Germline CDR1 is SGHRS and CDR2 is YFSETQ. V dropped 1 base and J dropped 4 bases, with 9 bases sitting between them. The CDR3 here is CASSLPRAGANVLTF. CDR3 nucleotides: TGCGCCAGCAGCTTGCCCAGGGCCGGGGCCAACGTCCTGACTTTC.

This clone was counted a few times. V is TRBV4-3 and J is TRBJ2-1; 8 bases line up with TRBD2. Germline CDR1 is LGHNA and CDR2 is YSLEER. The CDR3 is made up of 16 amino acids. The J segment lost 6 bases and the V segment lost 4 bases, leaving 11 bases of the junction unmatched. CDR3 in amino acids: CASSPGLGPPSNEQFF. The CDR3 region has the DNA TGCGCCAGCAGCCCGGGACTAGGTCCCCCCTCCAATGAGCAGTTCTTC.

The rearrangement joins TRBV25-1 to TRBJ2-1; 10 positions match TRBD1. CDR1 MGHDK and CDR2 SYGVNS come from the germline V gene. The V gene end was trimmed by 6 bases and the J gene end by 6 bases; junction bases not matched to a gene: 14. CDR3 length: 17 amino acids. This CDR3 reads CASSPTGGEFFGNEQFF. The CDR3 nucleotides read TGTGCCAGCAGCCCGACAGGGGGCGAGTTTTTCGGCAATGAGCAGTTCTTC.

The chain has TRBV6-5 and TRBJ1-6; TRBD1 aligns across 7 bases. Trimming removed 5 bases from V and 5 bases from J; junction bases left unmatched: 0. CDR1 MNHEY and CDR2 SVGAGI come from the germline V gene. CDR3 size: 13 residues. The CDR3 spells CASSDRDNSPLHF. The CDR3 bases are TGTGCCAGCAGTGACAGGGATAATTCACCCCTCCACTTT.

This clone has just one count. The CDR3 loop reads CASSPGDDVLTF. The CDR3 DNA sequence: TGTGCCAGCAGCCCTGGAGACGACGTCCTGACTTTC. V and J are TRBV2 and TRBJ2-6, with D uncertain. V lost 6 bases and J lost 11, with 11 bases in between. Germline CDR1 is SNHLY and CDR2 is FYNNEI. CDR3 length: 12 residues.

The rearrangement joins TRBV6-5 to TRBJ1-5; 7 bases match TRBD1. Germline trimming cut 7 bases from V and 7 bases from J; bases unmatched to any gene: 7. The CDR3 spans 13 residues. Germline loops: CDR1 MNHEY, CDR2 SVGAGI. Written as DNA, the CDR3 is TGTGCCAGCACTGGGGCAGGGGGGCAGCCCCAGCATTTT. Translating gives CASTGAGGQPQHF.

This clone has only a few counts. The V gene is TRBV29-1, the J gene TRBJ1-1; 9 positions agree with TRBD1. The CDR3 consists of 12 residues. The V and J ends lost 4 bases and 7 bases, in that order; junction bases with no gene match: 4. Germline-derived CDR1 and CDR2 are SQVTM and ANQGSEA. CDR3 in DNA: TGCAGCGTTGGACAGGGGGGATATGAAGCTTTCTTT. The encoded protein is CSVGQGGYEAFF.

The chain links TRBV2 to TRBJ2-1; 14 nucleotides line up with TRBD2. J lost 4 bases, V lost 6 bases, and 5 bases had no gene match. Germline V gene lookup returns CDR1 SNHLY and CDR2 FYNNEI. This CDR3 is built from 16 residues. The CDR3 DNA is TGTGCCAGCAGGGGGACTAGCGGGAGTTCGTACAATGAGCAGTTCTTC. Encoded protein: CASRGTSGSSYNEQFF.

The chain couples TRBV19 to TRBJ2-7; TRBD2 agrees at 13 bases. Unmatched junction bases numbered 2, after V lost 3 bases and J lost 3 bases. Per the germline V gene, CDR1 is LNHDA and CDR2 is SQIVND (reference sequence). CDR3 length: 15 amino acids. CDR3 in DNA: TGTGCCAGTAGTATCGGACTAGCGGGAGACTACGAGCAGTACTTC. Its protein is CASSIGLAGDYEQYF.

The rearrangement links TRBV28 to TRBJ1-4, with D perhaps TRBD1 (5 bases). Trimming took off 2 bases at V and 4 bases at J, with 11 bases between the two ends. The CDR3 runs 15 residues. Germline V gives CDR1 MDHEN, CDR2 SYDVKM. CDR3 in amino acids: CASSLGGASNEKLFF. The CDR3, as DNA: TGTGCCAGCAGTTTAGGAGGGGCAAGTAATGAAAAACTGTTTTTT.

Sample share makes this clone medium-sized (0.01 to 0.1%). The V gene is TRBV2, the J gene TRBJ1-1; D is unresolved. The ends were cut back, 1 base at V and 3 bases at J, with 15 bases in the middle. The CDR3 spans 16 residues. In germline, CDR1 is SNHLY, CDR2 FYNNEI. The CDR3 bases are TGTGCCAGCAGTGAAGGGGGTTACAAAATAGACACTGAAGCTTTCTTT. Translated, it gives CASSEGGYKIDTEAFF.

The J gene is TRBJ2-7, the V gene TRBV2; 7 bases fit TRBD1. There are 14 residues in the CDR3. Germline CDR1 reads SNHLY; CDR2 reads FYNNEI. Unmatched junction bases numbered 3, after V lost 1 base and J lost 3 bases. CDR3 in amino acids: CASSEEDRSYEQYF. The CDR3 DNA reads TGTGCCAGCAGTGAAGAGGACAGGAGCTACGAGCAGTACTTC.

V and J are TRBV9 and TRBJ2-1, with D perhaps matching TRBD1 (5 bases). Germline loops: CDR1 SGDLS, CDR2 YYNGEE. The V end was cut by 0 bases, the J end by 10 bases, with 17 bases between. The CDR3 length is 15 residues. CDR3 sequence reads: CASSVETVGEGEQFF. The CDR3 nucleotides read TGTGCCAGCAGCGTAGAAACGGTAGGGGAAGGGGAGCAGTTCTTC.

This clone was counted at least ten times. The CDR3 DNA is TGCGCCAGCACCCCTGGGCTAGCGGGAGGGCACAATGAGCAGTTCTTC. This encodes CASTPGLAGGHNEQFF. The chain combines TRBV5-1 with TRBJ2-1; TRBD2 agrees at 12 bases. The trim removed 6 bases at V and 5 bases at J, leaving 9 bases unmatched. Germline loops: CDR1 SGHRS, CDR2 YFSETQ. The CDR3 is made up of 16 amino acids.

CDR3 nucleotide sequence: TGTGCCAGCAGCTTATGGACTAGCGGATCCTACGAGCAGTACTTC. This gives the protein CASSLWTSGSYEQYF. This rearrangement joins TRBV11-2 to TRBJ2-7; TRBD2 aligns across 10 bases. V lost 2 bases to trimming and J lost 1 base; unmatched junction nucleotides: 2. Germline V gene sequence: CDR1 SGHAT, CDR2 FQNNGV. The CDR3 runs to 15 residues. The full variable domain, its missing parts supplied by reference TRBV11-2 and TRBJ2-7, is EAGVAQSPRYKIIEKRQSVAFWCNPISGHATLYWYQQILGQGPKLLIQFQNNGVVDDSQLPKDRFSAERLKGVDSTLKIQPAKLEDSAVYLCASSLWTSGSYEQYFGPGTRLTVT.

This rearrangement joins TRBV6-4 to TRBJ2-5; D gene uncertain. CDR3 length equals 15 residues. CDR1 and CDR2 (germline): MRHNA, SNTAGT. With 2 bases removed from V and 1 base from J, the gap between germline ends came to 11 bases. CDR3 region: CASSDRVDGQETQYF. CDR3 bases: TGTGCCAGCAGTGACAGGGTTGACGGCCAAGAGACCCAGTACTTC.

This chain connects TRBV2 to TRBJ1-4; the D gene is possibly TRBD1 (6 bases). With 3 bases removed from V and 4 bases from J, the gap between germline ends came to 15 bases. CDR1 and CDR2 from the germline V gene are SNHLY and FYNNEI. The CDR3 is 16 residues long. In nucleotides, the CDR3 is TGTGCCAGCAGTGATGGGACAAATTTCAGTAATGAAAAACTGTTTTTT. It encodes CASSDGTNFSNEKLFF.

As for this clone: One junction end does not reproduce the germline sequence, and a read error may be involved. The chain couples TRBV11-2 to TRBJ2-7; TRBD2 matches 7 bases. This CDR3 has 15 amino acids. Germline V CDR1 and CDR2: SGHAT, FQNNGV. The CDR3 protein is CASSQDGGGSYEQYF. The CDR3 region has the DNA TGCGCCAGCAGCCAAGACGGCGGGGGCTCCTACGAGCAGTACTTC.

This rearrangement joins TRBV2 to TRBJ2-5; D unresolved. Germline V gives CDR1 SNHLY, CDR2 FYNNEI. The CDR3 runs to 11 residues. The V end was cut by 7 bases, the J end by 3 bases, with 6 bases between. The chain's CDR3 is CASNREETQYF. The CDR3 bases are TGTGCCAGCAACCGGGAAGAGACCCAGTACTTC.

V gene TRBV7-9 combines with J gene TRBJ1-4; D remains unclear. CDR3 size: 14 residues. V gave up 8 bases and J gave up 1 base, with 11 bases separating them. Germline CDR1 and CDR2: SEHNR and FQNEAQ (reference sequence). CDR3 region: CASDLLGTNEKLFF. CDR3 DNA sequence: TGTGCCAGCGACCTTCTGGGAACTAATGAAAAACTGTTTTTT.

This clone was seen just once. This sequence joins TRBV27 and TRBJ2-1; 10 bases map to TRBD2. Trimming at V came to 2 bases and at J to 3 bases, leaving 7 bases not matched to a gene. Germline V CDR1 and CDR2: MNHEY, SMNVEV (reference sequence). This CDR3 has 17 residues. The CDR3 sequence is CASSLLIAGGSYNEQFF. CDR3 coding DNA: TGTGCCAGCAGTTTACTGATAGCGGGGGGAAGCTACAATGAGCAGTTCTTC.

The chain joins TRBV4-3 to TRBJ1-2, with D unclear. The CDR3 runs 15 residues. Trimming stripped 0 bases from V and 6 bases from J, with 14 bases between. Germline CDR1 LGHNA, CDR2 YSLEER. For the CDR3, the DNA is TGCGCCAGCAGCCAAGATCGACCCCGAGGAGATGGCTACACCTTC. This gives the protein CASSQDRPRGDGYTF.

Only a few counts were recorded for this clone. This chain links TRBV5-1 with TRBJ2-3; TRBD2 matches at 8 bases. The J segment lost 2 bases and the V segment lost 0 bases, leaving 5 bases of the junction unmatched. Germline V gives CDR1 SGHRS, CDR2 YFSETQ. This CDR3 is 16 amino acids long. The CDR3 loop is CASSLAGGAYTDTQYF. CDR3 coding DNA: TGCGCCAGCAGCTTGGCGGGGGGGGCTTACACAGATACGCAGTATTTT.

The chain recombines TRBV5-4 with TRBJ2-3, with D possibly called TRBD1 or TRBD2 (7 bases each). The V gene lost 4 bases and the J gene lost 0 bases, with 18 bases spanning the gap. Germline lookup yields CDR1 SGHNT and CDR2 YYREEE (reference sequence). The CDR3 sequence is 17 residues long. The CDR3 spells CASSPDREGASTDTQYF. CDR3 bases: TGTGCCAGCAGCCCTGACAGGGAGGGGGCAAGCACAGATACGCAGTATTTT.

This clone appeared many times. V and J are TRBV27 and TRBJ1-1; TRBD1 matches 8 bases. The CDR3 is made up of 16 amino acids. V lost 3 bases and J lost 3; bases outside the gene matches: 9. Germline loops: CDR1 MNHEY, CDR2 SMNVEV (reference sequence). The CDR3 DNA is TGTGCCAGCAGTTTCTCTTGGGACAGGCCAGACACTGAAGCTTTCTTT. Translating it yields CASSFSWDRPDTEAFF.

CDR3 bases: TGTGCCAGCAGCTGGACAGGGAGCTACTATGGCTACACCTTC. Translating it yields CASSWTGSYYGYTF. This chain connects TRBV5-5 to TRBJ1-2; 8 nucleotides agree with TRBD1. V shed 3 bases and J 3 bases; nucleotides not matched to a gene: 4. The germline gives CDR1 SGHKS, CDR2 YYEKEE (reference sequence). The CDR3 is made up of 14 amino acids.